The next 18 T cell receptor beta chains were all read from a single sample in a study of early T cells in non-severe SARS-CoV-2 infection. Via MiXCR, TCRdb re-called the 5' RACE reads, giving one row per CDR3 protein. The table shows under 55,000 distinct CDR3 sequences, with more than 9% occurring only once. Specimen: whole blood. Receptors were obtained from an adult who was a healthcare worker with PCR-confirmed SARS-CoV-2 infection or an uninfected control (not recorded which).

This clonotype was seen more than once but under ten times. V is TRBV28 and J is TRBJ2-3; possibly TRBD1 or TRBD2 for D (5 bases each). The CDR3 is 12 residues long. The germline V gene has CDR1 MDHEN and CDR2 SYDVKM. CDR3 in amino acids: CGTHGSTDTQYF. The DNA of the CDR3 is TGTGGGACACATGGGAGTACAGATACGCAGTATTTT. Looking up the rest from reference TRBV28 and TRBJ2-3 gives the full variable domain: DVKVTQSSRYLVKRTGEKVFLECVQDMDHENMFWYRQDPGLGLRLIYFSYDVKMKEKGDIPEGYSVSREKKERFSLILESASTNQTSMYLCGTHGSTDTQYFGPGTRLTVL.

The genes are TRBV19 and TRBJ2-3; no definite D call. The germline CDR1 and CDR2 sequences are LNHDA and SQIVND (reference sequence). V was pared by 1 base and J by 6 bases, with 2 bases between. This CDR3 spans 11 amino acids. The CDR3 sequence: CASSIGDTQYF. The CDR3 bases are TGTGCCAGTAGTATAGGGGATACGCAGTATTTT. Together with reference TRBV19 and TRBJ2-3, the CDR3 gives the full variable domain: DGGITQSPKYLFRKEGQNVTLSCEQNLNHDAMYWYRQDPGQGLRLIYYSQIVNDFQKGDIAEGYSVSREKKESFPLTVTSAQKNPTAFYLCASSIGDTQYFGPGTRLTVL.

With respect to this clonotype: One end of the junction fails to match germline, which may point to a read error. The chain combines TRBV7-2 with TRBJ2-1, with 8 bases matching TRBD2. CDR1 and CDR2 from the germline V gene are SGHTA and FQGNSA. This CDR3 has 13 residues. The CDR3 loop is CVSSSLAVNEQFF. The CDR3 nucleotides read TGTGTCAGCAGCTCACTAGCGGTCAATGAGCAGTTCTTC.

This clonotype occurred many times. The rearrangement uses TRBV20-1 and TRBJ2-7, with 10 bases aligning to TRBD1. Germline CDR1 reads DFQATT; CDR2 reads SNEGSKA (reference sequence). The CDR3 is made up of 15 amino acids. Trimming took 6 bases from V and 3 from J; bases not matched to a gene: 11. The CDR3 loop is CSATIPGQGIYEQYF. CDR3 bases: TGCAGTGCCACAATTCCGGGACAGGGGATCTACGAGCAGTACTTC.

The sample holds many counts of this clonotype. The chain recombines TRBV20-1 with TRBJ1-1; D gene unclear. The length of the CDR3 is 16 residues. Deletions cut 0 bases from V and 4 bases from J, with 18 bases between. Germline V gene lookup returns CDR1 DFQATT and CDR2 SNEGSKA (reference sequence). The CDR3 protein is CSARDIAGIESTEAFF. The CDR3 nucleotides are TGCAGTGCTAGAGATATAGCGGGGATTGAGTCCACTGAAGCTTTCTTT.

This clonotype is medium-sized within its sample. The chain has TRBV29-1 and TRBJ2-7, with 11 nucleotides matching TRBD1. Germline values: CDR1 SQVTM, CDR2 ANQGSEA. The V gene end was trimmed by 4 bases and the J gene end by 2 bases; junction bases not matched to a gene: 4. The CDR3 contains 14 residues. CDR3 in DNA: TGCAGCGTTGCGGGACAGGGGGTAACCTACGAGCAGTACTTC. Translated: CSVAGQGVTYEQYF.

The V gene is TRBV7-9, the J gene TRBJ1-2, with TRBD1 matching 8 bases. Germline values: CDR1 SEHNR, CDR2 FQNEAQ (reference sequence). Unmatched junction bases numbered 7, after V lost 5 bases and J lost 8 bases. The CDR3 has 13 residues. DNA of the CDR3: TGTGCCAGCAGCCCCAGACAGGGGACCGGCTACACCTTC. As protein: CASSPRQGTGYTF.

This chain joins TRBV12-3 or TRBV12-4 and TRBJ2-5; possibly TRBD2 for D (5 bases). Trimming left V 8 bases short and J 3 bases short, with 13 bases between. CDR3 length: 13 amino acids. CDR3 in DNA: TGTGCCAGCGGTCTTTCCGGGGAAGAGACCCAGTACTTC. This gives the protein CASGLSGEETQYF.

The J gene is TRBJ2-1, the V gene TRBV7-6, with 11 bases lining up with TRBD2. V shed 2 bases, J shed 6 bases, and the junction held 6 bases outside the gene matches. This CDR3 comprises 16 residues. CDR1 is SGHVS and CDR2 is FNYEAQ in the germline V gene. The CDR3 region has the DNA TGTGCCAGCAGCTTAATGAGTAGCGGGAGGGGCAATGAGCAGTTCTTC. Protein: CASSLMSSGRGNEQFF.

This clonotype rates as medium-sized (0.01 to 0.1%). The CDR3 here is CASSLGWEGQGDTQYF. Written as DNA, the CDR3 is TGTGCCAGCAGTTTAGGGTGGGAGGGCCAGGGAGATACGCAGTATTTT. The chain recombines TRBV12-3 or TRBV12-4 with TRBJ2-3, with 7 positions matching TRBD2. This CDR3 is built from 16 residues. The V gene end was trimmed by 1 base and the J gene end by 5 bases; junction bases not matched to a gene: 9.

The chain has TRBV7-3 and TRBJ1-1, with a weak D call TRBD1 (5 bases). CDR3 length equals 15 residues. V was clipped by 5 bases and J by 4 bases, with 17 bases between them. The germline CDR1 and CDR2 sequences are SGHTA and FQGTGA. CDR3 coding DNA: TGTGCCAGCAGCGAAGAAAAAGGGGTGTTCACTGAAGCTTTCTTT. Its translation is CASSEEKGVFTEAFF.

This clonotype came up many times. This chain links TRBV28 with TRBJ2-3; 10 bases agree with TRBD2. The trim removed 4 bases at V and 2 bases at J, leaving 6 bases unmatched. Germline CDR1 reads MDHEN; CDR2 reads SYDVKM. The CDR3 totals 16 residues. Here the CDR3 DNA reads TGTGCCAGCAGTTCACTCGGACTAGCGGACACAGATACGCAGTATTTT. The encoded protein is CASSSLGLADTDTQYF.

A few counts support this clonotype. This chain joins TRBV29-1 and TRBJ2-1; tentatively, D is TRBD1 (6 bases). CDR1 and CDR2 (germline): SQVTM, ANQGSEA. This CDR3 spans 13 amino acids. V dropped 5 bases and J dropped 6 bases, with 14 bases sitting between them. The CDR3 spells CSVLNRERNEQFF. CDR3 nucleotide sequence: TGCAGCGTTCTAAACAGGGAGCGCAATGAGCAGTTCTTC.

In its sample, this clonotype was seen many times. The chain recombines TRBV5-1 with TRBJ1-2, with 8 bases aligning to TRBD1. V was clipped by 4 bases and J by 7 bases; unmatched bases: 9. The CDR3 has 14 amino acids. From germline, CDR1 is SGHRS and CDR2 YFSETQ. The CDR3 nucleotides read TGCGCCAGCAGCGGCACCCGGACAGGGTCTGGCTACACCTTC. It translates to CASSGTRTGSGYTF.

This clonotype was recorded at least ten times. The chain joins TRBV7-2 to TRBJ2-3, with D possibly being TRBD1 (6 bases). CDR3 length: 16 residues. Germline values: CDR1 SGHTA, CDR2 FQGNSA. The ends were cut back, 2 bases at V and 2 bases at J, with 14 bases in the middle. CDR3 in DNA: TGTGCCAGCAGCTTACTGGGGGCAGATTCCACAGATACGCAGTATTTT. This encodes CASSLLGADSTDTQYF.

This clonotype was seen repeatedly, ten times or more. The chain is built from TRBV14 and TRBJ1-1; TRBD1 matches at 8 bases. The CDR3 runs to 15 residues. CDR1 is SGHDN, CDR2 FVKESK, per germline. Germline trimming cut 4 bases from V and 2 bases from J; bases unmatched to any gene: 6. The CDR3 DNA reads as TGTGCCAGCAGCCTGGTGGACAGGGAAAACACTGAAGCTTTCTTT. It yields the protein CASSLVDRENTEAFF.

This clonotype occurred many times. The chain has TRBV15 and TRBJ1-6; possible D gene TRBD1, 6 bases. The germline CDR1 and CDR2 sequences are LNHNV and YYDKDF (reference sequence). Trimming pared 1 base from V and 9 bases from J, leaving 10 bases between. The CDR3 extends over 14 amino acids. This chain's CDR3 is CATSRARGFSPLHF. The CDR3 DNA follows: TGTGCCACCAGCAGAGCCAGGGGCTTTTCACCCCTCCACTTT.

This clonotype was observed a handful of times. The rearrangement links TRBV10-3 to TRBJ2-7, with D possibly matching TRBD1 (5 bases). Trimming removed 8 bases at V and 2 bases at J, with 25 bases between. The CDR3 runs 17 residues. CDR1 is ENHRY, CDR2 SYGVKD, per germline. The CDR3 coding sequence is TGTGCCATCCCGGACAAAAAGAAGTCGGCAGGAGCCTACGAGCAGTACTTC. Translation: CAIPDKKKSAGAYEQYF.